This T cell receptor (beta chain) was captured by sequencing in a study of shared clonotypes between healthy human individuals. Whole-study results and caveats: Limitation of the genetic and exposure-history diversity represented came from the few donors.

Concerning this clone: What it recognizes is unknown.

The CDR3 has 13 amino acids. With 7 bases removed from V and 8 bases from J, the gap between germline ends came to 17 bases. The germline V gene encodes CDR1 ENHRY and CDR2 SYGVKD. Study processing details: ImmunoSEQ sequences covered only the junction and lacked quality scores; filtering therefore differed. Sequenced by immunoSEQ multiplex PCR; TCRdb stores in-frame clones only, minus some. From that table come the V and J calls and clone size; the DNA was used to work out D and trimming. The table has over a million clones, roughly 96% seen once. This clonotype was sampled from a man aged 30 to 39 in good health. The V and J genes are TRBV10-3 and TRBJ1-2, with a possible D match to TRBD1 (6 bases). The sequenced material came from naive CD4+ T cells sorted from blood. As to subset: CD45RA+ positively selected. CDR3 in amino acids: CAITNDRLQGYTF. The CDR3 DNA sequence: TGTGCCATCACCAACGACAGGCTGCAAGGCTACACCTTC.